This TCR beta chain was sequenced in a study of metastatic and nonmetastatic thyroid tumors. Before thyroid surgery, none of the patients had received any treatment. Germline V gene sequence: CDR1 LNHNV, CDR2 YYDKDF (reference sequence). V shed 0 bases and J shed 0 bases, with 6 bases lying between them. There are 14 residues in the CDR3. A remark on this clone: Its target is unknown.

In the study's own analysis: In papillary thyroid cancer, a distant-metastasis classifier was built using CDR3 differences across clinicopathological groups. TCRdb re-called the PCR reads through MiXCR. TCRdb assigned the V and J calls; the authors' analysis was not used. This table holds fewer than 25,000 clones, 15% to 20% found once. Study results and limitations: When malignant thyroid tumors were compared with benign nodules, TCR beta diversity was reportedly significantly higher in the malignant tumors. This held in both blood and tumor samples.

This receptor was obtained from a female donor with papillary thyroid cancer or a benign thyroid nodule (not recorded which). Some clones in this sample may be carry-over from other donors' samples. The chain is built from TRBV15 and TRBJ2-7, with D unresolved. The sample was tumor tissue. This CDR3 reads CATSRDTSSYEQYF. The CDR3 region has the DNA TGTGCCACCAGCAGAGATACGAGCTCCTACGAGCAGTACTTC.